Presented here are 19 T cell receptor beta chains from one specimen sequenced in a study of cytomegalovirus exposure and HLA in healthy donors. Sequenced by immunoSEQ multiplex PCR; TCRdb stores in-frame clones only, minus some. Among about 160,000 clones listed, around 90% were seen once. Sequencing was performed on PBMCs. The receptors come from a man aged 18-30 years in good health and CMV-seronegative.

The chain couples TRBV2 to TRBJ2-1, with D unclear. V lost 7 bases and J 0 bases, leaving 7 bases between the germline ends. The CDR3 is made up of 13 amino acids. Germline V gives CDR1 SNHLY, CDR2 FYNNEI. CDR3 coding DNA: TGTGCCAGCAAACTCGTCTCCTACAATGAGCAGTTCTTC. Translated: CASKLVSYNEQFF.

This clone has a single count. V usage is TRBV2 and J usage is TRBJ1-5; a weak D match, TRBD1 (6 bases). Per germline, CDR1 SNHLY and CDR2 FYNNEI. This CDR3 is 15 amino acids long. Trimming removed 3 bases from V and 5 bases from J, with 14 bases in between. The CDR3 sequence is CASSEQLQGYQPQHF. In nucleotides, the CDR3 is TGTGCCAGCAGTGAGCAGTTACAGGGCTATCAGCCCCAGCATTTT.

The CDR3 loop is CASSLTGTSYTGLYF. For the CDR3, the DNA is TGTGCCAGCAGTTTAACCGGGACTAGCTACACCGGGTTGTACTTC. The V gene is TRBV28, the J gene TRBJ2-7, with 9 bases fitting TRBD2. In germline, CDR1 is MDHEN, CDR2 SYDVKM. Losses at the gene ends were 2 bases for V and 12 bases for J; bases not matched to a gene: 14. The CDR3 contains 15 residues.

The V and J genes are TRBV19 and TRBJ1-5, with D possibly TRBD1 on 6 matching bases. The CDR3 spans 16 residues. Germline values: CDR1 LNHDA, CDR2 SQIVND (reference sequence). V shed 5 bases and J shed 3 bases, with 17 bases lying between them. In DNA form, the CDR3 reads TGTGCCAGTAGTTCACACCCAACAGGGCCCAATCAGCCCCAGCATTTT. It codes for CASSSHPTGPNQPQHF.

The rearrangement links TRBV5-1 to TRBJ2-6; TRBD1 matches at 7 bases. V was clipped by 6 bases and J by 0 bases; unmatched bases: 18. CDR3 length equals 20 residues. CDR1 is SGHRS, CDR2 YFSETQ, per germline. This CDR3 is CASTPLVKGAVLSGANVLTF. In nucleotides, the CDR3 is TGCGCCAGCACTCCTCTAGTAAAGGGGGCCGTCCTCTCTGGGGCCAACGTCCTGACTTTC.

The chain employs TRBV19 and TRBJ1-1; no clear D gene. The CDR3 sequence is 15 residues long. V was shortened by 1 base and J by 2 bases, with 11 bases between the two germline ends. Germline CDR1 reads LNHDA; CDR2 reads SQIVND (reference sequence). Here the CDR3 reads CASSIASRSNTEAFF. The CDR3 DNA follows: TGTGCCAGTAGTATAGCTAGTCGGAGCAACACTGAAGCTTTCTTT.

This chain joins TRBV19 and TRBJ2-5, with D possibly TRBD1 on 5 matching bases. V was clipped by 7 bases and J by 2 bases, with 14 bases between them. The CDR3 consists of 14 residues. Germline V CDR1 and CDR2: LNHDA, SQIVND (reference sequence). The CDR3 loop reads CASTSGLWQETQYF. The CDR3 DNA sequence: TGTGCCAGTACCTCAGGGTTGTGGCAAGAGACCCAGTACTTC.

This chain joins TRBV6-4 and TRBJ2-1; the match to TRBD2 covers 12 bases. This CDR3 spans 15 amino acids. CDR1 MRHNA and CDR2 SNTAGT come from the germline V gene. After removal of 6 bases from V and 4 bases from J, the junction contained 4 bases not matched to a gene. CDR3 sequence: CASSLLAGGYNEQFF. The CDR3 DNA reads TGTGCCAGCAGCCTTCTAGCGGGAGGGTACAATGAGCAGTTCTTC.

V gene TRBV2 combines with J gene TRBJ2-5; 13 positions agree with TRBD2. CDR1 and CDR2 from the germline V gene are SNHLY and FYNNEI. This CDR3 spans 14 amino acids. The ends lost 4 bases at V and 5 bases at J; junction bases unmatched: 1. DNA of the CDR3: TGTGCCAGCAGTGGACTAGCGGGGGGTGAGACCCAGTACTTC. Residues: CASSGLAGGETQYF.

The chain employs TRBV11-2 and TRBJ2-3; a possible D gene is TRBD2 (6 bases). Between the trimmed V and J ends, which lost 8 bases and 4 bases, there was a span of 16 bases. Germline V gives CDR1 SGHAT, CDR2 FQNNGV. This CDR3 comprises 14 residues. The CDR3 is CASQAVRRADTQYF. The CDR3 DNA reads TGTGCCAGCCAGGCGGTCAGGAGGGCAGATACGCAGTATTTT.

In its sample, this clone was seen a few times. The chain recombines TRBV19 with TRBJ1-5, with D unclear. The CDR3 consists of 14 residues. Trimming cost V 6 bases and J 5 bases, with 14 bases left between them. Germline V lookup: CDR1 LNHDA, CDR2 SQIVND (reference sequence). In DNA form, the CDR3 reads TGTGCCAGTAGAGCAGGTGTTTGGGATCAGCCCCAGCATTTT. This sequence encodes CASRAGVWDQPQHF.

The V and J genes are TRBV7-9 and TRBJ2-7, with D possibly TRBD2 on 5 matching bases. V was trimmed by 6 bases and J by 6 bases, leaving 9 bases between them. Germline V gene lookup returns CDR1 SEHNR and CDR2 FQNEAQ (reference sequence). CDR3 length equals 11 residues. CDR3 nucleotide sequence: TGTGCCAGCAGAAACGCGGGCGAGCAGTACGTC. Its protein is CASRNAGEQYV.

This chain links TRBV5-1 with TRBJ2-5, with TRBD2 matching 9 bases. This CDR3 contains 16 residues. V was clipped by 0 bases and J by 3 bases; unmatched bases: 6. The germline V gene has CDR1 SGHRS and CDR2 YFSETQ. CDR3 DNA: TGCGCCAGCAGCTTGGAGAGCGGGGGGCATAAAGAGACCCAGTACTTC. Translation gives CASSLESGGHKETQYF.

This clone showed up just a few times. As DNA, the CDR3 is TGTGCCACAGGACAGGCCTCTGGGGCCAACGTCCTGACTTTC. Its translation is CATGQASGANVLTF. This sequence joins TRBV11-2 and TRBJ2-6, with 7 nucleotides matching TRBD1. J was trimmed by 0 bases and V by 10 bases; bases with no gene match: 3. Per germline, CDR1 SGHAT and CDR2 FQNNGV. The CDR3 extends over 14 amino acids.

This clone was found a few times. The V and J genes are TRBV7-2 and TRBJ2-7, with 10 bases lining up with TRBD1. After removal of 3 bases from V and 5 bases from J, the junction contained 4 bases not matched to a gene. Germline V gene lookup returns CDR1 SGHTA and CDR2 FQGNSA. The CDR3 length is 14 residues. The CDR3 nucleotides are TGTGCCAGCAGCTTGGGACAGGGGATCGACGAGCAGTACTTC. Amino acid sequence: CASSLGQGIDEQYF.

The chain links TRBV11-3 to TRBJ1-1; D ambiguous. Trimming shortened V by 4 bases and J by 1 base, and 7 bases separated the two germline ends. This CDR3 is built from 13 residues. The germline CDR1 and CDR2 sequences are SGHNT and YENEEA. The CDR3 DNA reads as TGTGCCAGCAGCTCGCGGGGGAACACTGAAGCTTTCTTT. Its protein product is CASSSRGNTEAFF.

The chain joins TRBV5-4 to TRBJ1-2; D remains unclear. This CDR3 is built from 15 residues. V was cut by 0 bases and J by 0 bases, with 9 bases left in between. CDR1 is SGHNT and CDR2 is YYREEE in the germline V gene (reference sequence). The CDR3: CASSLDWQTNYGYTF. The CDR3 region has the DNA TGTGCCAGCAGCTTGGATTGGCAGACTAACTATGGCTACACCTTC.

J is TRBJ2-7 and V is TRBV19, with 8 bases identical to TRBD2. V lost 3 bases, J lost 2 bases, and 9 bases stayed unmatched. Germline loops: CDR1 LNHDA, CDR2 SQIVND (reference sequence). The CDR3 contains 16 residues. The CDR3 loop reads CASSIEPSGLTYEQYF. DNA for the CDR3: TGTGCCAGTAGTATTGAGCCTAGCGGGCTCACCTACGAGCAGTACTTC.

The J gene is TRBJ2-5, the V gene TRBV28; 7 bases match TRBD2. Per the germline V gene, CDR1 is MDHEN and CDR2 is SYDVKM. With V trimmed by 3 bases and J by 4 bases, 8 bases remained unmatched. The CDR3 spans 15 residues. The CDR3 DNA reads TGTGCCAGCAGTTTCGGCGGGGGACTCATAGAGACCCAGTACTTC. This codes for CASSFGGGLIETQYF.